This paragraph reports one TCR beta chain. With 6 bases removed from V and 6 bases from J, the gap between germline ends came to 11 bases. This CDR3 contains 12 residues. Germline loops: CDR1 MNHEY, CDR2 SMNVEV (reference sequence). This sample stems from a study of regulatory T cells in long-lasting Graves disease. With iRepertoire HTBI primers and Arm-PCR of CDR3 regions, TCR beta libraries were built. MiXCR, run by TCRdb on the multiplex PCR reads, gives a single entry per CDR3 protein. The sample has 250,000 to 300,000 distinct CDR3 sequences, more than 20% seen once. Time point described: persistent/refractory GD, antithyroid drugs over 5 years with positive TRAb. PBMCs were the source of the RNA used for TCR sequencing.

The rearrangement joins TRBV27 to TRBJ1-2; D is undetermined. The specimen was peripheral blood mononuclear cells (PBMCs), collected when the disease was refractory, from a patient treated with antithyroid drugs. The sequence was obtained from a female donor with Graves disease. The CDR3 is CASSFDGDGYTF. CDR3 nucleotides: TGTGCCAGCAGCTTTGACGGGGATGGCTACACCTTC.